The source of this TCR beta chain is a study of cytomegalovirus exposure and HLA in healthy donors. Clones were read by immunoSEQ multiplex PCR, and TCRdb kept only the in-frame ones, dropping some. The table has about 120,000 clones, approximately 88% seen once. The TCR originated in a woman between 18 and 29 years old in good health and CMV-seropositive. Sequencing was carried out using PBMCs.

The CDR3 protein is CASSLSGTPTNYGYTF. The DNA for the CDR3 is TGTGCCAGCAGCTTATCGGGGACTCCCACCAACTATGGCTACACCTTC. The rearrangement links TRBV7-9 to TRBJ1-2, with D tentatively TRBD1 (5 bases). The CDR3 is 16 residues long. V lost 2 bases and J lost 2, with 15 bases in between. CDR1 and CDR2 from the germline V gene are SEHNR and FQNEAQ (reference sequence). Using reference TRBV7-9 and TRBJ1-2 for the parts outside the CDR3, the full variable domain is DTGVSQNPRHKITKRGQNVTFRCDPISEHNRLYWYRQTLGQGPEFLTYFQNEAQLEKSRLLSDRFSAERPKGSFSTLEIQRTEQGDSAMYLCASSLSGTPTNYGYTFGSGTRLTVV.